The 15 T cell receptor beta chains below come from one sample, sequenced in a study of neurological immune-mediated disorders. TCRdb re-analysed the 5' RACE reads in MiXCR, keeping a single row per CDR3 protein. This sample carries approximately 100,000 distinct CDR3 sequences, approximately 3.3% of them seen once, and the ten largest clones take 5% to 7.5%. The sequencing input was PBMCs. These receptors all stem from a woman under 30 with multiple sclerosis.

This clonotype was counted many times. The chain employs TRBV20-1 and TRBJ1-3; tentative D call: TRBD1 (6 bases). With 2 bases removed from V and 7 bases from J, the gap between germline ends came to 12 bases. Germline V gene lookup returns CDR1 DFQATT and CDR2 SNEGSKA (reference sequence). This CDR3 is built from 13 residues. CDR3 in DNA: TGCAGTGCTAGACCCCTCCAGGGGAACACCATATATTTT. Encoded protein: CSARPLQGNTIYF.

In its sample, this clonotype was seen many times. The V call is TRBV5-4, the J call TRBJ2-5, with 7 positions matching TRBD2. Trimming took 4 bases from V and 3 from J; bases not matched to a gene: 9. CDR3 length: 15 residues. The germline V gene encodes CDR1 SGHNT and CDR2 YYREEE (reference sequence). CDR3 sequence: CASSHPGLSEETQYF. CDR3 DNA sequence: TGTGCCAGCAGCCACCCGGGACTATCCGAAGAGACCCAGTACTTC.

This clonotype has ten or more counts. The V and J genes are TRBV5-1 and TRBJ1-1, with 9 bases fitting TRBD1. With 4 bases clipped from V and 3 bases from J, the junction kept 13 bases outside the gene matches. The germline gives CDR1 SGHRS, CDR2 YFSETQ. CDR3 length equals 17 residues. The CDR3 spells CASSTGNRGRGDTEAFF. The CDR3 bases are TGCGCCAGCAGCACAGGCAACAGGGGGCGAGGGGACACTGAAGCTTTCTTT.

In its sample, this clonotype was seen many times. The gene calls are TRBV12-3 or TRBV12-4 and TRBJ1-5; no firm D call. This CDR3 contains 15 residues. Trimming took 2 bases from V and 0 from J, leaving 8 bases between them. For the CDR3, the DNA is TGTGCCAGCAGTTTACGAGGGCGTAGCAATCAGCCCCAGCATTTT. Its translation is CASSLRGRSNQPQHF.

This clonotype was counted many times. CDR3 coding DNA: TGTGCCAGCAGCCTAATGGGAGGTAGAGAGACCCAGTACTTC. This gives the protein CASSLMGGRETQYF. The chain recombines TRBV6-5 with TRBJ2-5; D perhaps matches TRBD2 (6 bases). This CDR3 spans 14 amino acids. Trimming removed 6 bases at V and 4 bases at J, with 15 bases between. Germline CDR1 is MNHEY and CDR2 is SVGAGI.

There are many counts of this clonotype. The chain couples TRBV7-2 to TRBJ1-1, with TRBD1 as a possible D gene (5 bases). Per the germline V gene, CDR1 is SGHTA and CDR2 is FQGNSA. CDR3 length: 13 residues. Trimming left V 1 base short and J 6 bases short, with 9 bases between. The CDR3 DNA follows: TGTGCCAGCAGCTTAGTTCCGACAGCTGAAGCTTTCTTT. Translated, it gives CASSLVPTAEAFF.

This clonotype was counted only a few times. At one boundary the junction diverges from the germline segment, which might be a read error. This chain uses TRBV28 with TRBJ1-6, with D unclear. Germline V CDR1 and CDR2: MDHEN, SYDVKM. The CDR3 is 14 residues long. CDR3 protein: CASSRSSYNSTLNF. The CDR3 DNA is TGTGCCAGCAGCCGTAGCTCCTATAATTCAACCCTCAACTTT. Supplemented by reference TRBV28 and TRBJ1-6, the full variable domain reads DVKVTQSSRYLVKRTGEKVFLECVQDMDHENMFWYRQDPGLGLRLIYFSYDVKMKEKGDIPEGYSVSREKKERFSLILESASTNQTSMYLCASSRSSYNSTLNFGNGTRLTVT.

The sample holds many counts of this clonotype. The genes are TRBV6-5 and TRBJ2-7, with no clear D. Germline values: CDR1 MNHEY, CDR2 SVGAGI. V was clipped by 0 bases and J by 3 bases, with 9 bases between them. This CDR3 is 14 amino acids long. CDR3 residues: CASSYSVVGYEQYF. In DNA form, the CDR3 reads TGTGCCAGCAGTTACTCCGTGGTAGGCTACGAGCAGTACTTC.

This clonotype showed up many times. V gene TRBV5-1 combines with J gene TRBJ2-1; 14 nucleotides line up with TRBD2. The ends lost 4 bases at V and 6 bases at J; junction bases unmatched: 12. Germline values: CDR1 SGHRS, CDR2 YFSETQ. The CDR3 loop spans 18 amino acids. The CDR3, as DNA: TGCGCCAGCAGCCTTATTCCCGGGACTAGCGGGGGTGGCAATGAGCAGTTCTTC. It specifies CASSLIPGTSGGGNEQFF.

This clonotype was seen ten or more times. This rearrangement joins TRBV10-2 to TRBJ2-1, with D hard to call. V was pared by 3 bases and J by 0 bases, with 18 bases between. This CDR3 has 18 amino acids. CDR1 WSHSY and CDR2 SAAADI come from the germline V gene. This CDR3 reads CASSDASLEQSSYNEQFF. The CDR3 coding sequence is TGCGCCAGCAGTGATGCGAGTCTGGAACAGAGCTCCTACAATGAGCAGTTCTTC.

This clonotype was detected ten times or more. The chain carries TRBV7-2 and TRBJ2-5; weak D call: TRBD1 (6 bases). The CDR3 consists of 14 residues. Germline V gives CDR1 SGHTA, CDR2 FQGNSA. Trimming cost V 3 bases and J 5 bases, with 13 bases left between them. The CDR3 spells CASSLTGPEETQYF. The CDR3 DNA is TGTGCCAGCAGCTTGACAGGCCCAGAGGAGACCCAGTACTTC. Using reference TRBV7-2 and TRBJ2-5 for the parts outside the CDR3, the full variable domain is GAGVSQSPSNKVTEKGKDVELRCDPISGHTALYWYRQSLGQGLEFLIYFQGNSAPDKSGLPSDRFSAERTGGSVSTLTIQRTQQEDSAVYLCASSLTGPEETQYFGPGTRLLVL.

There are many counts of this clonotype. This chain uses TRBV6-5 with TRBJ2-6, with D maybe TRBD2 (5 bases). The CDR3 extends over 16 amino acids. The V and J ends lost 0 bases and 0 bases respectively, with 6 bases between them. Germline V gene data show CDR1 as MNHEY and CDR2 as SVGAGI. The CDR3 DNA reads TGTGCCAGCAGTTACTCTCGGGGCTCTGGGGCCAACGTCCTGACTTTC. Its translation: CASSYSRGSGANVLTF.

The sample holds many counts of this clonotype. The rearrangement joins TRBV20-1 to TRBJ1-2; the D is unclear. The CDR3 has 14 residues. Trimming took 3 bases from V and 4 from J, leaving 15 bases between them. CDR1 is DFQATT and CDR2 is SNEGSKA in the germline V gene (reference sequence). CDR3 sequence: CSASDSGVRYGYTF. The CDR3 bases are TGCAGTGCTAGTGATTCCGGGGTACGCTATGGCTACACCTTC.

In its sample, this clonotype was seen many times. The chain combines TRBV7-2 with TRBJ2-3, with D perhaps matching TRBD2 (6 bases). Germline CDR1 and CDR2: SGHTA and FQGNSA. CDR3 length: 15 amino acids. Trimming cost V 8 bases and J 6 bases, with 21 bases left between them. In DNA form, the CDR3 reads TGTGCCAGCTCAAGGGACGTTGCGGGGTGGGATACGCAGTATTTT. It specifies CASSRDVAGWDTQYF.

This clonotype was seen many times. The rearrangement joins TRBV5-6 to TRBJ1-5; D not certain. Trimming cost V 4 bases and J 7 bases, with 15 bases left between them. The CDR3 runs 14 residues. Germline CDR1 is SGHDT and CDR2 is YYEEEE. CDR3 sequence reads: CASSISLTGQPQHF. In nucleotides, the CDR3 is TGTGCCAGCAGCATCTCCCTGACGGGCCAGCCCCAGCATTTT.